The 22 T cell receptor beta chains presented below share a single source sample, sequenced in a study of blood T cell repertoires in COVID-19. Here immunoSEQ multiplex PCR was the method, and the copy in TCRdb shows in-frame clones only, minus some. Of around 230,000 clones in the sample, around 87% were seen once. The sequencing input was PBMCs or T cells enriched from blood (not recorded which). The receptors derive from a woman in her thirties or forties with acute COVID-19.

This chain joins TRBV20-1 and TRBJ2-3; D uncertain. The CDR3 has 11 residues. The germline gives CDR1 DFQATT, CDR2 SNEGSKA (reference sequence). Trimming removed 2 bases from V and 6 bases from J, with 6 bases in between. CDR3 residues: CSARSPDTQYF. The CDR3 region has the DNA TGCAGTGCTAGATCTCCGGATACGCAGTATTTT.

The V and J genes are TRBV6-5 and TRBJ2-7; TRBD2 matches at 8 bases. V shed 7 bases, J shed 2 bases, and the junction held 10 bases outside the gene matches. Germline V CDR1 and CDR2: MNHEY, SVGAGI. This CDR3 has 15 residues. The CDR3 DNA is TGTGCCAGCACAAAAGGCCTAGCGGGTACCTACGAGCAGTACTTC. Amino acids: CASTKGLAGTYEQYF.

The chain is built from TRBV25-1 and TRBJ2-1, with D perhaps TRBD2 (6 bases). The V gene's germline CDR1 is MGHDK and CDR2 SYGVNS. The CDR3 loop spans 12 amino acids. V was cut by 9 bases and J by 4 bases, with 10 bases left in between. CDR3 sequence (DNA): TGTGCCAGTATGGCGGGGTACAATGAGCAGTTCTTC. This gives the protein CASMAGYNEQFF.

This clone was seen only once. The CDR3 DNA follows: TGTGCCAGCAGCCCGACTAGCGGGGCATACAATGAGCAGTTCTTC. It is translated as CASSPTSGAYNEQFF. The chain is built from TRBV9 and TRBJ2-1, with TRBD2 matching 11 bases. Trimming took 4 bases from V and 4 from J; bases not matched to a gene: 4. This CDR3 is built from 15 residues. Germline-derived CDR1 and CDR2 are SGDLS and YYNGEE.

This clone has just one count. In DNA, the CDR3 is TGTGCCAGCAGCTTAGACACCGGGAGTATTGAAAAACTGTTTTTT. It is translated as CASSLDTGSIEKLFF. This rearrangement joins TRBV5-4 to TRBJ1-4, with D hard to call. The germline V gene has CDR1 SGHNT and CDR2 YYREEE (reference sequence). The CDR3 sequence is 15 residues long. Trimming took off 2 bases at V and 7 bases at J, with 15 bases between the two ends.

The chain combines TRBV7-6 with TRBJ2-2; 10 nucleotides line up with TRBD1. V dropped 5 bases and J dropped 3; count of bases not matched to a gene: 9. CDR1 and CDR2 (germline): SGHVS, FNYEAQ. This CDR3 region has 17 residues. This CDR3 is CASSPRAGTGDTGELFF. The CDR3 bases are TGTGCCAGCAGCCCCCGGGCCGGGACAGGGGACACCGGGGAGCTGTTTTTT.

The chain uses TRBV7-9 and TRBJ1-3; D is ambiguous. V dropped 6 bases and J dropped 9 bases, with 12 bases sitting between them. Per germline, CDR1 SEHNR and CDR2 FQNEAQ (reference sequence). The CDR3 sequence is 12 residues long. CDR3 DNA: TGTGCCAGCAGTATCGAGAGGGCCACCATATATTTT. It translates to CASSIERATIYF.

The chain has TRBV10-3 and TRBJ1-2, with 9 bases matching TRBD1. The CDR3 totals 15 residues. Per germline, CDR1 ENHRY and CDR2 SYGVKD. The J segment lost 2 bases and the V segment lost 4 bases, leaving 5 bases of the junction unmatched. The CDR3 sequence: CAISVEGTGNYGYTF. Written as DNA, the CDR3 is TGTGCCATCAGTGTGGAGGGGACAGGGAACTATGGCTACACCTTC.

CDR3: CASSGSGVQETQYF. DNA of the CDR3: TGTGCCAGCAGTGGTAGCGGAGTCCAAGAGACCCAGTACTTC. V and J are TRBV2 and TRBJ2-5; D possibly corresponds to TRBD2 (6 bases). Trimming took off 4 bases at V and 1 base at J, with 10 bases between the two ends. The CDR3 is 14 residues long. Per germline, CDR1 SNHLY and CDR2 FYNNEI.

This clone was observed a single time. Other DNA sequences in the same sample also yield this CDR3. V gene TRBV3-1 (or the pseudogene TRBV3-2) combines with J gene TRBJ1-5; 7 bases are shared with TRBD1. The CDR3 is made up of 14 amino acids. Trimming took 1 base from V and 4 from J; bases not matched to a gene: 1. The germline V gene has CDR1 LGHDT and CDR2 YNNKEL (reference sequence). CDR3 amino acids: CASSQAGGNQPQHF. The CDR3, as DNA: TGTGCCAGCAGCCAAGCAGGGGGGAATCAGCCCCAGCATTTT.

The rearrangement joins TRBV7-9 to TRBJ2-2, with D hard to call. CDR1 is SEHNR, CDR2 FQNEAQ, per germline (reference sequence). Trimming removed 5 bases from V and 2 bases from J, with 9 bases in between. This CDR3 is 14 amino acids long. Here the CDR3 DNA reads TGTGCCAGCAGCACCCGACTCAACACCGGGGAGCTGTTTTTT. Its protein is CASSTRLNTGELFF.

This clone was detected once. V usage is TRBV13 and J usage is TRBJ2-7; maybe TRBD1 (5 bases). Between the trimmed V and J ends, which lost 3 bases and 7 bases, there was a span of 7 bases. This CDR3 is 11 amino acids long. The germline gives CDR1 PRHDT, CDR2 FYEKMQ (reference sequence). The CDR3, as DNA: TGTGCCAGCAGCTTGCGACAGGAGCAGTACTTC. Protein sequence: CASSLRQEQYF.

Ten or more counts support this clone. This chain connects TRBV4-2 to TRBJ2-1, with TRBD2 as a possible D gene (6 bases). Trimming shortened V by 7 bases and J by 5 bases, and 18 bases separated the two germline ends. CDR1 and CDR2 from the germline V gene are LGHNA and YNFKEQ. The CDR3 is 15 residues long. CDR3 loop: CASTLGSGDNNEQFF. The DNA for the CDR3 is TGTGCCAGCACCCTGGGTAGCGGAGATAACAATGAGCAGTTCTTC.

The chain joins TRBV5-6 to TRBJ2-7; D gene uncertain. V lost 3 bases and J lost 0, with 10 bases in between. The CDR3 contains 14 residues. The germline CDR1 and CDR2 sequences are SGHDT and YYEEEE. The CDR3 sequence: CASSSVPSSYEQYF. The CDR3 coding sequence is TGTGCCAGCAGCTCTGTCCCGAGCTCCTACGAGCAGTACTTC. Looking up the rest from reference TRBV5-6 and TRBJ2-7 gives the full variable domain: DAGVTQSPTHLIKTRGQQVTLRCSPKSGHDTVSWYQQALGQGPQFIFQYYEEEERQRGNFPDRFSGHQFPNYSSELNVNALLLGDSALYLCASSSVPSSYEQYFGPGTRLTVT.

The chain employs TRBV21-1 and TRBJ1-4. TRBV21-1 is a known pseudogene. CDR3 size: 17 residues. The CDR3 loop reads CASSKGESGTTNEKLFF. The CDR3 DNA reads TGTGCCAGCAGCAAAGGGGAGTCTGGGACAACTAATGAAAAACTGTTTTTT.

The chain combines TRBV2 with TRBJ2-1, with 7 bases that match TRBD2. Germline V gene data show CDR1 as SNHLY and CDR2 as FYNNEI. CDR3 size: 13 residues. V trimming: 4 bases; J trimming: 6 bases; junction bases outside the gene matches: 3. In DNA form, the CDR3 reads TGTGCCAGCAGTGGCCCTAGCGGCAATGAGCAGTTCTTC. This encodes CASSGPSGNEQFF.

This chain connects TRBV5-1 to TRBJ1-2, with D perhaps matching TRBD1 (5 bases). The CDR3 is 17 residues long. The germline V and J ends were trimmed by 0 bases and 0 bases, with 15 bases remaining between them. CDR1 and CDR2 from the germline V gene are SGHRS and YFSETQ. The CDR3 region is CASSLDGRVEANYGYTF. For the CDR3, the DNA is TGCGCCAGCAGCTTGGACGGCAGGGTAGAGGCTAACTATGGCTACACCTTC.

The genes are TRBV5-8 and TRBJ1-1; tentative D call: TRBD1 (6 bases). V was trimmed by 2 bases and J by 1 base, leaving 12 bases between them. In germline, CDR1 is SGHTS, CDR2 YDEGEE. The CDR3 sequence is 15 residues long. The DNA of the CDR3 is TGTGCCAGCAGCTTTTTGGGACATAAGAACACTGAAGCTTTCTTT. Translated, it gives CASSFLGHKNTEAFF.

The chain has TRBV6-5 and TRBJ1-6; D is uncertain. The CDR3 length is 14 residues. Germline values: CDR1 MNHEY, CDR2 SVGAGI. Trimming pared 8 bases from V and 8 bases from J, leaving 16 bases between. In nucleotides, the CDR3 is TGTGCCAGCTCATTCCGCCAGGCCGATTCACCCCTCCACTTT. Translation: CASSFRQADSPLHF.

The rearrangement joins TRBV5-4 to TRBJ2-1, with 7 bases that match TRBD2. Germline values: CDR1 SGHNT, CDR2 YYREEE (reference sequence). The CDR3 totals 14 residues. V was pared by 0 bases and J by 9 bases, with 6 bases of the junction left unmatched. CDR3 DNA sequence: TGTGCCAGCAGCTTGGGGGCGGGAGCGGTTGAGCAGTTCTTC. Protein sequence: CASSLGAGAVEQFF.

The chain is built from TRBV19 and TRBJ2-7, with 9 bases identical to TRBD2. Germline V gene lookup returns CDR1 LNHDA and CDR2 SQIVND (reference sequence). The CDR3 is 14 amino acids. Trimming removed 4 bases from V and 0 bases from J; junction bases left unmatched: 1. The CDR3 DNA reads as TGTGCCAGTAGTAATAGCGGGAGCTCCTACGAGCAGTACTTC. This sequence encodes CASSNSGSSYEQYF.

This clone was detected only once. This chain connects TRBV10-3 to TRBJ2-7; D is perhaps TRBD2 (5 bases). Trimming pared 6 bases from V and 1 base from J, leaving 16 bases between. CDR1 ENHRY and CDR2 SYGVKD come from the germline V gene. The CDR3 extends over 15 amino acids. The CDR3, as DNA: TGTGCCATCAGGTCGGGTAAGCAGCGGTCCTACGAGCAGTACTTC. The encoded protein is CAIRSGKQRSYEQYF.